The 18 T cell receptor beta chains listed next were all sequenced from one sample in a study of blood T cell repertoires in COVID-19. The method was immunoSEQ multiplex PCR; TCRdb's version includes in-frame clones alone and lacks a portion of them. The data hold approximately 94,000 clones, with around 90% observed a single time. Source material: peripheral blood. The receptors derive from a human donor in a cohort sampled during active COVID-19.

This chain joins TRBV3-1 (or the pseudogene TRBV3-2) and TRBJ2-3; 9 bases align to TRBD1. Germline loops: CDR1 LGHDT, CDR2 YNNKEL (reference sequence). The CDR3 contains 18 residues. V was pared by 0 bases and J by 6 bases, with 13 bases of the junction left unmatched. CDR3 bases: TGTGCCAGCAGCCAAGATACGACAGGGGGGGTCCAACCCGATACGCAGTATTTT. It codes for CASSQDTTGGVQPDTQYF.

This clone was seen a handful of times. The J gene is TRBJ1-3, the V gene TRBV5-1, with D maybe TRBD1 (6 bases). The CDR3 loop spans 14 amino acids. CDR1 is SGHRS, CDR2 YFSETQ, per germline. V shed 5 bases and J shed 8 bases, with 17 bases lying between them. DNA of the CDR3: TGCGCCAGCAGATCGAACTCCTACAGGGACACCATATATTTT. This codes for CASRSNSYRDTIYF.

This chain uses TRBV11-2 with TRBJ1-1, with 7 bases that match TRBD1. With 6 bases clipped from V and 5 bases from J, the junction kept 12 bases outside the gene matches. The CDR3 is 15 residues long. Germline values: CDR1 SGHAT, CDR2 FQNNGV. In nucleotides, the CDR3 is TGTGCCAGCAGATACGAGACAGGGAGGAGAACTGAAGCTTTCTTT. Translated: CASRYETGRRTEAFF.

The CDR3 bases are TGTGCCAGTAGTATGAGGCCAAGAACGAACACCGGGGAGCTGTTTTTT. This sequence encodes CASSMRPRTNTGELFF. V and J are TRBV19 and TRBJ2-2, with unresolved D. The CDR3 runs 16 residues. Germline lookup yields CDR1 LNHDA and CDR2 SQIVND (reference sequence). The ends were cut back, 3 bases at V and 0 bases at J, with 11 bases in the middle.

The rearrangement uses TRBV29-1 and TRBJ1-2; 11 bases match TRBD1. V shed 5 bases and J 4 bases; nucleotides not matched to a gene: 9. The germline V gene has CDR1 SQVTM and CDR2 ANQGSEA. The CDR3 consists of 15 residues. The CDR3 is CSVLRTGGAGYGYTF. The CDR3, as DNA: TGCAGCGTTCTTAGGACAGGGGGCGCAGGCTATGGCTACACCTTC.

The gene calls are TRBV6-2 or TRBV6-3 and TRBJ2-5; TRBD2 aligns across 9 bases. The CDR3 has 14 amino acids. V dropped 5 bases and J dropped 4; count of bases not matched to a gene: 5. Germline CDR1 MNHEY, CDR2 SVGEGT. CDR3 coding DNA: TGTGCCAGCAGTCCGGGACTAGCTCGAGAGACCCAGTACTTC. Encoded protein: CASSPGLARETQYF.

This rearrangement joins TRBV28 to TRBJ2-1; 8 bases match TRBD2. J lost 8 bases, V lost 1 base, and 10 bases had no gene match. In germline, CDR1 is MDHEN, CDR2 SYDVKM. The CDR3 is made up of 16 amino acids. The CDR3 region has the DNA TGTGCCAGCAGTTTATACTCGACCGGGAGGGGGGATGAGCAGTTCTTC. Translation gives CASSLYSTGRGDEQFF. The whole variable domain, remainder taken from reference TRBV28 and TRBJ2-1, is DVKVTQSSRYLVKRTGEKVFLECVQDMDHENMFWYRQDPGLGLRLIYFSYDVKMKEKGDIPEGYSVSREKKERFSLILESASTNQTSMYLCASSLYSTGRGDEQFFGPGTRLTVL.

This clone was detected only once. This chain links TRBV6-4 with TRBJ1-1; D unresolved. From germline, CDR1 is MRHNA and CDR2 SNTAGT. This CDR3 comprises 13 residues. V lost 6 bases to trimming and J lost 1 base, with 9 bases between them. CDR3 in DNA: TGTGCCAGCAGATCCGGTGAGAACACTGAAGCTTTCTTT. Translated: CASRSGENTEAFF.

V gene TRBV5-1 combines with J gene TRBJ1-5; D is undetermined. The CDR3 length is 13 residues. Trimming stripped 0 bases from V and 5 bases from J, with 6 bases between. Germline CDR1 is SGHRS and CDR2 is YFSETQ. CDR3 in amino acids: CASSLGVDQPQHF. CDR3 sequence (DNA): TGCGCCAGCAGCTTGGGCGTCGATCAGCCCCAGCATTTT.

This clone was recorded only once. An end of the junction does not agree with germline; a read error may underlie this. The V gene is TRBV28, the J gene TRBJ2-3, with a possible D match to TRBD2 (5 bases). The CDR3 extends over 18 amino acids. CDR1 MDHEN and CDR2 SYDVKM come from the germline V gene. CDR3 DNA: TGTGCCAGCAGTTTAGTCCCCTCTGGTTCCCCAGCGGCCATAACTAAGGATTTT. Amino acid sequence: CASSLVPSGSPAAITKDF.

This clone is a singleton in its sample. V is TRBV28 and J is TRBJ1-1; 12 bases align to TRBD1. The CDR3 runs 15 residues. CDR1 is MDHEN, CDR2 SYDVKM, per germline. V shed 4 bases, J shed 7 bases, and the junction held 7 bases outside the gene matches. The CDR3 region is CASSSPGQGAIEAFF. CDR3 in DNA: TGTGCCAGCAGTTCCCCGGGACAGGGGGCGATTGAAGCTTTCTTT.

V gene TRBV3-1 (or the pseudogene TRBV3-2) combines with J gene TRBJ1-2; tentative D call: TRBD1 (6 bases). V was trimmed by 4 bases and J by 5 bases, leaving 17 bases between them. The CDR3 has 15 amino acids. Germline CDR1 is LGHDT and CDR2 is YNNKEL (reference sequence). In nucleotides, the CDR3 is TGTGCCAGCAGCCCAAATGGACAGCGATCGTATGGCTACACCTTC. It specifies CASSPNGQRSYGYTF.

This clone was counted between two and nine times. CDR3 residues: CACAGDSNQPQHF. The CDR3 DNA follows: TGTGCCTGCGCCGGGGATAGCAATCAGCCCCAGCATTTT. The rearrangement uses TRBV30 and TRBJ1-5; D is uncertain. Germline values: CDR1 GTSNPN, CDR2 SVGIG (reference sequence). Deletions cut 6 bases from V and 0 bases from J, with 9 bases between. The CDR3 totals 13 residues.

The V call is TRBV12-3 or TRBV12-4, the J call TRBJ2-7, with D uncertain. Trimming pared 6 bases from V and 3 bases from J, leaving 12 bases between. This CDR3 is built from 13 residues. The CDR3 bases are TGTGCCAGCAGCTTCGCTCAGGACTACGAGCAGTACTTC. It codes for CASSFAQDYEQYF.

The J gene is TRBJ2-7, the V gene TRBV7-2, with 8 nucleotides matching TRBD1. This CDR3 contains 16 residues. The V and J ends lost 5 bases and 4 bases, in that order; junction bases with no gene match: 13. Per the germline V gene, CDR1 is SGHTA and CDR2 is FQGNSA. DNA for the CDR3: TGTGCCAGCAGCCGCAGGGGGTCAGGGGGCGGGTACGAGCAGTACTTC. Translation gives CASSRRGSGGGYEQYF.

The CDR3 region is CASSLRAGSTDTQYF. CDR3 bases: TGTGCCAGCAGCTTACGGGCAGGGAGCACAGATACGCAGTATTTT. V usage is TRBV7-2 and J usage is TRBJ2-3, with D perhaps TRBD1 (5 bases). Between the trimmed V and J ends, which lost 2 bases and 0 bases, there was a span of 9 bases. CDR3 length equals 15 residues. Germline V CDR1 and CDR2: SGHTA, FQGNSA.

The V call is TRBV28, the J call TRBJ2-1, with TRBD2 as a possible D gene (6 bases). Germline V gives CDR1 MDHEN, CDR2 SYDVKM. The CDR3 has 14 residues. With 8 bases removed from V and 7 bases from J, the gap between germline ends came to 18 bases. CDR3 DNA sequence: TGTGCCAGCGGTAGGAGGGAGATTATAAATGAGCAGTTCTTC. Residues: CASGRREIINEQFF.

This chain uses TRBV28 with TRBJ2-7; tentatively, D is TRBD1 (5 bases). This CDR3 is built from 12 residues. CDR1 is MDHEN, CDR2 SYDVKM, per germline. V was cut by 6 bases and J by 6 bases, with 12 bases left in between. The CDR3 here is CASSQSGIEQYF. The CDR3 DNA is TGTGCCAGCAGCCAATCAGGGATCGAGCAGTACTTC.